This T cell receptor (beta chain) is from a study of long-term antiretroviral therapy in people with HIV. This clone was counted a few times. What it binds is unknown. The assay, immunoSEQ v3.0, was run at survey level. The study targeted 40,000-50,000 T-cell genomes per sample in sequencing. Data came from immunoSEQ multiplex PCR; TCRdb stores just in-frame clones and leaves some out. Among 25,000 to 35,000 clones listed, approximately 80% were seen once. The study, taken as a whole, reports: HIV repertoires spanned narrower CDR3 length ranges than controls.

V shed 3 bases and J 5 bases; nucleotides not matched to a gene: 1. The CDR3 contains 14 residues. Per germline, CDR1 LNHDA and CDR2 SQIVND (reference sequence). This receptor was identified in a woman aged 50 to 60 with HIV. The chain has TRBV19 and TRBJ1-6; 7 bases fit TRBD1. The source material was unsorted PBMCs, sampled 3.1 years after starting antiretroviral therapy. The CDR3 sequence: CASSIGTDNSPLHF. CDR3 sequence (DNA): TGTGCCAGTAGTATTGGGACAGATAATTCACCCCTCCACTTT. Supplemented by reference TRBV19 and TRBJ1-6, the full variable domain reads DGGITQSPKYLFRKEGQNVTLSCEQNLNHDAMYWYRQDPGQGLRLIYYSQIVNDFQKGDIAEGYSVSREKKESFPLTVTSAQKNPTAFYLCASSIGTDNSPLHFGNGTRLTVT.